Shown below are 9 T cell receptor beta chains from a single sample sequenced in a study of T cells in tuberculosis. Here immunoSEQ multiplex PCR was the method, and the copy in TCRdb shows in-frame clones only, minus some. The sample has 35,000 to 50,000 clones; around 94% are singletons. Sequencing was performed on PBMCs. The receptors were gathered from a donor aged 10-35 years with latent tuberculosis or without tuberculosis infection. Some clones in this sample may be carry-over from other donors' samples.

The chain couples TRBV11-3 to TRBJ2-3; D remains unclear. The CDR3 spans 14 residues. Trimming took 0 bases from V and 3 from J, leaving 7 bases between them. CDR1 is SGHNT, CDR2 YENEEA, per germline. CDR3 coding DNA: TGTGCCAGCAGCTTAGATGGTCTAACAGATACGCAGTATTTT. Its translation: CASSLDGLTDTQYF. Based on the CDR3 plus reference TRBV11-3 and TRBJ2-3, the full variable domain is EAGVVQSPRYKIIEKKQPVAFWCNPISGHNTLYWYLQNLGQGPELLIRYENEEAVDDSQLPKDRFSAERLKGVDSTLKIQPAELGDSAVYLCASSLDGLTDTQYFGPGTRLTVL.

The chain links TRBV28 to TRBJ1-4; the D is unclear. The V end lost 3 bases, the J end lost 6 bases, and 5 bases lay between the germline ends. CDR1 is MDHEN and CDR2 is SYDVKM in the germline V gene. There are 12 residues in the CDR3. Here the CDR3 reads CASSFLHEKLFF. The DNA of the CDR3 is TGTGCCAGCAGTTTTCTCCATGAAAAACTGTTTTTT.

The rearrangement joins TRBV9 to TRBJ1-2; D is ambiguous. The CDR3 is 14 residues long. V shed 0 bases and J shed 7 bases, with 13 bases lying between them. Per germline, CDR1 SGDLS and CDR2 YYNGEE. The CDR3 sequence is CASSVGGTIRGYTF. In DNA form, the CDR3 reads TGTGCCAGCAGCGTAGGAGGAACGATCCGTGGCTACACCTTC. Drawing the rest from reference TRBV9 and TRBJ1-2, the complete variable domain is DSGVTQTPKHLITATGQRVTLRCSPRSGDLSVYWYQQSLDQGLQFLIQYYNGEERAKGNILERFSAQQFPDLHSELNLSSLELGDSALYFCASSVGGTIRGYTFGSGTRLTVV.

J is TRBJ1-2 and V is TRBV7-9; 9 nucleotides line up with TRBD1. This CDR3 spans 13 amino acids. V lost 6 bases to trimming and J lost 6 bases; unmatched junction nucleotides: 5. Germline assignment: CDR1 SEHNR and CDR2 FQNEAQ (reference sequence). In DNA form, the CDR3 reads TGTGCCAGCAGGGAGGGACAGGGTAATGGCTACACCTTC. Encoded protein: CASREGQGNGYTF.

The table lists this clone with a count of one. The gene calls are TRBV28 and TRBJ1-1; D gene ambiguous. Per germline, CDR1 MDHEN and CDR2 SYDVKM. The length of the CDR3 is 12 residues. The ends were cut back, 3 bases at V and 6 bases at J, with 8 bases in the middle. In nucleotides, the CDR3 is TGTGCCAGCAGTTTGAGGAGCTCTGAAGCTTTCTTT. Its protein is CASSLRSSEAFF.

The chain joins TRBV19 to TRBJ2-1; 12 bases are shared with TRBD2. The CDR3 has 15 residues. Per germline, CDR1 LNHDA and CDR2 SQIVND (reference sequence). J lost 7 bases, V lost 5 bases, and 6 bases had no gene match. The CDR3 DNA reads as TGTGCCAGTAGTCAACTAGCGGGAGGAGGTAATGAGCAGTTCTTC. Protein sequence: CASSQLAGGGNEQFF. The whole variable domain, filled in from reference TRBV19 and TRBJ2-1, reads DGGITQSPKYLFRKEGQNVTLSCEQNLNHDAMYWYRQDPGQGLRLIYYSQIVNDFQKGDIAEGYSVSREKKESFPLTVTSAQKNPTAFYLCASSQLAGGGNEQFFGPGTRLTVL.

The V call is TRBV4-1, the J call TRBJ2-7; 14 bases align to TRBD2. J gave up 6 bases and V 0 bases, and 1 base lay outside the gene matches. The CDR3 is 15 amino acids. Germline loops: CDR1 MGHRA, CDR2 YSYEKL. Here the CDR3 DNA reads TGCGCCAGCAGCCAAGAGGGACTAGCGGGAGTCGAGCAGTACTTC. It yields the protein CASSQEGLAGVEQYF.

V gene TRBV28 combines with J gene TRBJ2-7; TRBD2 aligns across 12 bases. Per germline, CDR1 MDHEN and CDR2 SYDVKM. This CDR3 has 15 amino acids. Unmatched junction bases numbered 6, after V lost 6 bases and J lost 3 bases. The CDR3 sequence: CASRPGLAGYYEQYF. DNA of the CDR3: TGTGCCAGCAGGCCAGGACTAGCGGGATACTACGAGCAGTACTTC.

CDR3 sequence: CASSQGDRDLIHEKLFF. The CDR3 nucleotides read TGCGCCAGCAGCCAAGGGGACAGGGACTTAATTCATGAAAAACTGTTTTTT. The chain recombines TRBV4-3 with TRBJ1-4; 9 bases are a match to TRBD1. V trimming: 1 base; J trimming: 6 bases; junction bases outside the gene matches: 9. Germline CDR1 reads LGHNA; CDR2 reads YSLEER. CDR3 length equals 17 residues.